Shown below are 12 T cell receptor beta chains from a single sample sequenced in a study of T cells after yellow fever vaccination. TCRdb re-derived calls from the 5' RACE reads in MiXCR, one entry per CDR3 protein. The sample records 340,000 or so distinct CDR3 sequences, around an eighth being singletons. Sequenced material: CD4+ T cells sorted from PBMCs, taken 15 days after the yellow fever booster vaccination. These TCRs come from a man in his late teens or twenties who received the YFV17D yellow fever vaccine.

The chain has TRBV5-4 and TRBJ2-4; a possible D gene is TRBD2 (6 bases). The CDR3 consists of 16 residues. Germline lookup yields CDR1 SGHNT and CDR2 YYREEE (reference sequence). V lost 2 bases and J lost 1, with 13 bases in between. The CDR3 loop reads CASSFGTGGAKNIQYF. The DNA of the CDR3 is TGTGCCAGCAGCTTTGGGACTGGGGGGGCCAAAAACATTCAGTACTTC.

The chain links TRBV28 to TRBJ2-2; D may be TRBD2 (5 bases). This CDR3 region has 12 residues. Trimming removed 7 bases from V and 4 bases from J, with 7 bases in between. Germline V gives CDR1 MDHEN, CDR2 SYDVKM. The CDR3 loop is CASKGVTGELFF. The CDR3 region has the DNA TGTGCCAGCAAGGGAGTCACCGGGGAGCTGTTTTTT. Drawing the rest from reference TRBV28 and TRBJ2-2, the complete variable domain is DVKVTQSSRYLVKRTGEKVFLECVQDMDHENMFWYRQDPGLGLRLIYFSYDVKMKEKGDIPEGYSVSREKKERFSLILESASTNQTSMYLCASKGVTGELFFGEGSRLTVL.

This clonotype was recorded many times. The genes are TRBV5-1 and TRBJ2-2; 9 bases line up with TRBD1. After removal of 4 bases from V and 5 bases from J, the junction contained 3 bases not matched to a gene. Germline V gene sequence: CDR1 SGHRS, CDR2 YFSETQ. This CDR3 comprises 14 residues. CDR3 region: CASSGQGWTGELFF. The CDR3 DNA is TGCGCCAGCAGCGGACAGGGGTGGACCGGGGAGCTGTTTTTT.

The gene calls are TRBV5-1 and TRBJ1-1; D is unresolved. The germline gives CDR1 SGHRS, CDR2 YFSETQ. V lost 5 bases and J 4 bases, leaving 12 bases between the germline ends. CDR3 size: 13 residues. The CDR3 reads CASSPNGVTEAFF. The CDR3 DNA follows: TGCGCCAGCAGTCCGAACGGGGTCACTGAAGCTTTCTTT.

This clonotype was observed a handful of times. The chain employs TRBV2 and TRBJ2-3; 10 bases align to TRBD2. V was pared by 2 bases and J by 4 bases, with 6 bases of the junction left unmatched. CDR1 and CDR2 from the germline V gene are SNHLY and FYNNEI. The CDR3 has 16 residues. Here the CDR3 reads CASSERSGGEADTQYF. CDR3 coding DNA: TGTGCCAGCAGTGAACGAAGCGGGGGGGAGGCAGATACGCAGTATTTT.

The J gene is TRBJ2-5, the V gene TRBV18; D remains unclear. CDR1 and CDR2 (germline): KGHSH, LQKENI. The V gene lost 3 bases and the J gene lost 5 bases, with 16 bases spanning the gap. CDR3 length: 15 amino acids. CDR3 loop: CASSPREAARETQYF. The CDR3, as DNA: TGTGCCAGCTCACCGCGTGAGGCAGCCAGGGAGACCCAGTACTTC.

This clonotype was detected a few times. The J gene is TRBJ1-5, the V gene TRBV29-1, with no clear D. V lost 4 bases, J lost 9 bases, and 13 bases lay in between. The germline CDR1 and CDR2 sequences are SQVTM and ANQGSEA. This CDR3 region has 12 residues. The CDR3 sequence: CSVGTADRPQHF. For the CDR3, the DNA is TGCAGCGTTGGCACCGCAGATCGGCCCCAGCATTTT.

The CDR3 region has the DNA TGTGCCACCAGCAAAGAGGACAGCCTGAACACCGGGGAGCTGTTTTTT. Translating it yields CATSKEDSLNTGELFF. This chain links TRBV15 with TRBJ2-2; tentatively, D is TRBD1 (6 bases). In germline, CDR1 is LNHNV, CDR2 YYDKDF (reference sequence). This CDR3 has 16 residues. Trimming shortened V by 4 bases and J by 1 base, and 13 bases separated the two germline ends.

This clonotype was recorded a few times. The chain has TRBV20-1 and TRBJ2-7, with D perhaps matching TRBD1 or TRBD2 (6 bases each). CDR1 is DFQATT and CDR2 is SNEGSKA in the germline V gene (reference sequence). The CDR3 consists of 15 residues. V lost 0 bases and J lost 7, with 19 bases in between. The CDR3 is CSARDPRSGAGEQYF. CDR3 DNA: TGCAGTGCTAGAGATCCACGGTCGGGGGCCGGTGAGCAGTACTTC.

Only a few counts were recorded for this clonotype. J is TRBJ2-1 and V is TRBV29-1; D is ambiguous. V was cut by 3 bases and J by 3 bases, with 6 bases left in between. CDR3 size: 12 residues. CDR1 SQVTM and CDR2 ANQGSEA come from the germline V gene. The CDR3, as DNA: TGCAGCGTTGAGTTTGGCTACAATGAGCAGTTCTTC. Amino acid sequence: CSVEFGYNEQFF.

The chain couples TRBV12-3 or TRBV12-4 to TRBJ1-6; D possibly corresponds to TRBD1 (5 bases). V was clipped by 5 bases and J by 14 bases, with 16 bases between them. This CDR3 contains 13 residues. Written as DNA, the CDR3 is TGTGCCAGCAGTCTCGGGACCTCTCGGTCCCTCCACTTT. This gives the protein CASSLGTSRSLHF.

This clonotype appeared many times. The J gene is TRBJ1-4, the V gene TRBV5-6, with 11 bases fitting TRBD1. J gave up 10 bases and V 4 bases, and 9 bases lay outside the gene matches. This CDR3 comprises 15 residues. Germline V gene lookup returns CDR1 SGHDT and CDR2 YYEEEE. CDR3 residues: CASSPRDRGTLKLFF. The CDR3 DNA sequence: TGTGCCAGCAGCCCCCGGGACAGGGGGACTCTAAAACTGTTTTTT.